These 22 T cell receptor beta chains came from one sample sequenced in a study of cytomegalovirus exposure and HLA in healthy donors. The PCR was carried out with 60 Vbeta primers and 13 Jbeta primers. Profiled with immunoSEQ multiplex PCR; TCRdb holds only in-frame clones, not every one. The data show some 86,000 clones, around 79% seen once. Sequenced sample: PBMCs. The receptors here all came from a woman aged 40 to 50 in good health and CMV-seropositive.

The genes are TRBV6-1 and TRBJ1-1; D possibly corresponds to TRBD1 (6 bases). Germline CDR1 reads MNHNS; CDR2 reads SASEGT. Trimming shortened V by 6 bases and J by 1 base, and 15 bases separated the two germline ends. The CDR3 sequence is 15 residues long. The CDR3 protein is CASREQGFGNTEAFF. Here the CDR3 DNA reads TGTGCCAGCAGGGAACAGGGATTTGGGAACACTGAAGCTTTCTTT.

The chain links TRBV12-5 to TRBJ1-1, with a tentative D call TRBD1 (5 bases). This CDR3 comprises 13 residues. Trimming shortened V by 6 bases and J by 5 bases, and 13 bases separated the two germline ends. The germline gives CDR1 LGHNT, CDR2 FRNRAP. The CDR3 region has the DNA TGTGCTAGTGGACTGGACGGGGGTACTGAAGCTTTCTTT. This translates into CASGLDGGTEAFF.

This clone was seen a single time. The V call is TRBV6-1, the J call TRBJ2-7, with unresolved D. The CDR3 is made up of 13 amino acids. V lost 0 bases and J lost 3, with 6 bases in between. CDR1 is MNHNS, CDR2 SASEGT, per germline. CDR3 residues: CASSEAVYYEQYF. The CDR3 nucleotides read TGTGCCAGCAGTGAAGCTGTTTACTACGAGCAGTACTTC.

V and J are TRBV7-8 and TRBJ1-1; 8 bases align to TRBD1. The CDR3 has 15 amino acids. With 1 base clipped from V and 5 bases from J, the junction kept 6 bases outside the gene matches. In germline, CDR1 is SGHVS, CDR2 FQNEAQ. The CDR3 spells CASSLEAGGETEAFF. The DNA of the CDR3 is TGTGCCAGCAGCTTAGAGGCAGGGGGCGAGACTGAAGCTTTCTTT.

This chain connects TRBV9 to TRBJ1-1; maybe TRBD1 (5 bases). Trimming removed 0 bases at V and 2 bases at J, with 20 bases between. CDR3 length equals 18 residues. Per the germline V gene, CDR1 is SGDLS and CDR2 is YYNGEE. This CDR3 reads CASSVDSWAGLDNTEAFF. CDR3 nucleotides: TGTGCCAGCAGCGTAGACTCATGGGCAGGGTTGGATAACACTGAAGCTTTCTTT. Full variable domain (remainder filled in from reference TRBV9 and TRBJ1-1): DSGVTQTPKHLITATGQRVTLRCSPRSGDLSVYWYQQSLDQGLQFLIQYYNGEERAKGNILERFSAQQFPDLHSELNLSSLELGDSALYFCASSVDSWAGLDNTEAFFGQGTRLTVV.

This clone was counted between two and nine times. CDR3 amino acids: CASSPQGQGVQPQHF. CDR3 bases: TGTGCCAGCAGCCCGCAGGGACAGGGTGTTCAGCCCCAGCATTTT. This chain links TRBV27 with TRBJ1-5, with 9 bases matching TRBD1. The CDR3 runs to 15 residues. From germline, CDR1 is MNHEY and CDR2 SMNVEV (reference sequence). Trimming removed 6 bases from V and 6 bases from J; junction bases left unmatched: 9.

This chain links TRBV28 with TRBJ2-3, with D possibly being TRBD2 (6 bases). V was trimmed by 4 bases and J by 3 bases, leaving 20 bases between them. CDR3 size: 17 residues. CDR1 and CDR2 from the germline V gene are MDHEN and SYDVKM. In DNA, the CDR3 is TGTGCCAGCAGTTCAGGACGCGGGGTGGAGGATACAGATACGCAGTATTTT. Amino acids: CASSSGRGVEDTDTQYF.

This sequence joins TRBV7-9 and TRBJ2-7; 10 bases match TRBD1. CDR3 length: 14 residues. Germline lookup yields CDR1 SEHNR and CDR2 FQNEAQ (reference sequence). Trimming cost V 4 bases and J 3 bases; bases outside gene matches: 3. The CDR3 nucleotides read TGTGCCAGCAGCTGGGGGGACAGGGGCTACGAGCAGTACTTC. This gives the protein CASSWGDRGYEQYF.

This clone was counted between two and nine times. The genes are TRBV29-1 and TRBJ1-2, with TRBD1 as a possible D gene (5 bases). Deletions cut 4 bases from V and 7 bases from J, with 10 bases between. The CDR3 covers 11 residues. CDR1 is SQVTM and CDR2 is ANQGSEA in the germline V gene. CDR3: CSVVGGFGYTF. CDR3 nucleotide sequence: TGCAGCGTTGTCGGGGGGTTTGGCTACACCTTC.

This clone was seen a handful of times. The rearrangement joins TRBV6-1 to TRBJ2-6, with D perhaps matching TRBD2 (5 bases). The CDR3 runs 14 residues. With 5 bases removed from V and 1 base from J, the gap between germline ends came to 6 bases. Germline V gene sequence: CDR1 MNHNS, CDR2 SASEGT. CDR3 region: CASSTGSGANVLTF. The DNA for the CDR3 is TGTGCCAGCAGTACGGGATCTGGGGCCAACGTCCTGACTTTC.

In its sample, this clone was seen once. The genes are TRBV5-8 and TRBJ1-2, with 8 positions matching TRBD1. CDR3 length: 16 residues. V trimming: 5 bases; J trimming: 4 bases; junction bases outside the gene matches: 13. Germline V gene lookup returns CDR1 SGHTS and CDR2 YDEGEE. For the CDR3, the DNA is TGTGCCAGCAGAAGCCGGGACAGGTGGAAGGGCTATGGCTACACCTTC. Protein product: CASRSRDRWKGYGYTF.

V is TRBV4-2 and J is TRBJ1-2; TRBD1 might be the D (5 bases). V shed 4 bases and J shed 6 bases, with 12 bases lying between them. Germline V gives CDR1 LGHNA, CDR2 YNFKEQ. CDR3 length equals 13 residues. CDR3 protein: CASSRGHRDGYTF. The CDR3 region has the DNA TGTGCCAGCAGCCGGGGCCATAGAGATGGCTACACCTTC.

The genes are TRBV2 and TRBJ2-5; 11 nucleotides agree with TRBD2. Germline lookup yields CDR1 SNHLY and CDR2 FYNNEI. V gave up 6 bases and J gave up 0 bases; unmatched junction bases: 3. There are 15 residues in the CDR3. CDR3 region: CASRPGLADQETQYF. CDR3 DNA sequence: TGTGCCAGCAGGCCGGGACTAGCGGACCAAGAGACCCAGTACTTC.

J is TRBJ1-1 and V is TRBV5-5; 7 nucleotides line up with TRBD1. Germline trimming cut 3 bases from V and 1 base from J; bases unmatched to any gene: 9. CDR1 and CDR2 from the germline V gene are SGHKS and YYEKEE (reference sequence). This CDR3 has 16 residues. The DNA for the CDR3 is TGTGCCAGCAGCTCCAATACAGGGGTATGGAACACTGAAGCTTTCTTT. Encoded protein: CASSSNTGVWNTEAFF. The full variable domain, completed using reference TRBV5-5 and TRBJ1-1, is DAGVTQSPTHLIKTRGQQVTLRCSPISGHKSVSWYQQVLGQGPQFIFQYYEKEERGRGNFPDRFSARQFPNYSSELNVNALLLGDSALYLCASSSNTGVWNTEAFFGQGTRLTVV.

J is TRBJ2-7 and V is TRBV6-5; TRBD1 matches 10 bases. Germline V gene sequence: CDR1 MNHEY, CDR2 SVGAGI. V lost 6 bases and J lost 12; bases outside the gene matches: 14. The CDR3 runs 14 residues. DNA of the CDR3: TGTGCCAGCAGCTCCGGGACAGGGGTCGGACGTTGGTACTTC. This gives the protein CASSSGTGVGRWYF.

This clone was seen just once. The CDR3 nucleotides are TGTGCCTCCGGGCGGGGGGACTACAATGAGCAGTTCTTC. This gives the protein CASGRGDYNEQFF. V gene TRBV15 combines with J gene TRBJ2-1, with TRBD2 matching 8 bases. V shed 11 bases and J 3 bases; nucleotides not matched to a gene: 6. The CDR3 totals 13 residues. Germline V lookup: CDR1 LNHNV, CDR2 YYDKDF (reference sequence).

This clone was found a few times. The chain has TRBV18 and TRBJ2-5; unclear D gene. Per the germline V gene, CDR1 is KGHSH and CDR2 is LQKENI. This CDR3 has 12 amino acids. Deletions cut 3 bases from V and 1 base from J, with 3 bases between. The CDR3 is CASSPGQETQYF. CDR3 DNA sequence: TGTGCCAGCTCACCCGGCCAAGAGACCCAGTACTTC.

This rearrangement joins TRBV6-5 to TRBJ1-1; no clear D. V was shortened by 6 bases and J by 1 base, with 9 bases between the two germline ends. The CDR3 runs 13 residues. Germline CDR1 MNHEY, CDR2 SVGAGI. The CDR3 spells CASRKTGNTEAFF. The CDR3, as DNA: TGTGCCAGCAGAAAGACGGGGAACACTGAAGCTTTCTTT.

The chain is built from TRBV4-2 and TRBJ1-1, with D maybe TRBD1 (6 bases). Trimming shortened V by 1 base and J by 11 bases, and 17 bases separated the two germline ends. This CDR3 is 14 amino acids long. Per the germline V gene, CDR1 is LGHNA and CDR2 is YNFKEQ. DNA of the CDR3: TGTGCCAGCAGCCAAGTAGACAGGTCCGCAGGGGCTTTCTTT. Its protein product is CASSQVDRSAGAFF.

This chain uses TRBV5-8 with TRBJ1-5; D gene unclear. The CDR3 runs 13 residues. Germline lookup yields CDR1 SGHTS and CDR2 YDEGEE. Trimming stripped 4 bases from V and 6 bases from J, with 11 bases between. For the CDR3, the DNA is TGTGCCAGCAGCCCAAGAGGAGGTCAGCCCCAGCATTTT. It specifies CASSPRGGQPQHF.

The chain joins TRBV29-1 to TRBJ1-2, with 12 positions matching TRBD1. The CDR3 sequence is 15 residues long. Trimming took 5 bases from V and 7 from J; bases not matched to a gene: 11. Per germline, CDR1 SQVTM and CDR2 ANQGSEA. CDR3 bases: TGCAGCGTTCACACAGCCGGGACAGGGGGCTTTGGCTACACCTTC. This sequence encodes CSVHTAGTGGFGYTF.

The chain recombines TRBV29-1 with TRBJ1-4; TRBD1 is a possible D gene (6 bases). V gave up 6 bases and J gave up 12 bases, with 14 bases separating them. The germline gives CDR1 SQVTM, CDR2 ANQGSEA. The CDR3 spans 11 residues. CDR3 bases: TGCAGCGTCGGTTACAGGGCTCAACTGTTTTTT. It is translated as CSVGYRAQLFF.